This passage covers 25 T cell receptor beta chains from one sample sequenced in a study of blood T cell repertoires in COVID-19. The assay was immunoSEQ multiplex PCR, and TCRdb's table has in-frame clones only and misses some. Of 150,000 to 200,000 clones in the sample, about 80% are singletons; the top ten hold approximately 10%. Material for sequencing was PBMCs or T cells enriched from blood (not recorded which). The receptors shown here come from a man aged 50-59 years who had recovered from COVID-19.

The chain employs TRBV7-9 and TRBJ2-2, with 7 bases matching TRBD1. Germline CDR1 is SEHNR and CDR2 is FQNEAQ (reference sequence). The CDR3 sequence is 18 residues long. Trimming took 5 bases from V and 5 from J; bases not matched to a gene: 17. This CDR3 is CASSPPRQGLIQTGELFF. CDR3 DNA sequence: TGTGCCAGCAGCCCCCCCCGACAGGGTTTGATTCAAACCGGGGAGCTGTTTTTT. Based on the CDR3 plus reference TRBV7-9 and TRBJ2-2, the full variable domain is DTGVSQNPRHKITKRGQNVTFRCDPISEHNRLYWYRQTLGQGPEFLTYFQNEAQLEKSRLLSDRFSAERPKGSFSTLEIQRTEQGDSAMYLCASSPPRQGLIQTGELFFGEGSRLTVL.

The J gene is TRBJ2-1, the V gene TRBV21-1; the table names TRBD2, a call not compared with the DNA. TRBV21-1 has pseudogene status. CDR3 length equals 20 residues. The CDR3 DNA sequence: TGTGCCAGCACGCCGGCCCCGGGACTAGCGGGGGTTCACCCCAACAATGAGCAGTTCTTC. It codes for CASTPAPGLAGVHPNNEQFF.

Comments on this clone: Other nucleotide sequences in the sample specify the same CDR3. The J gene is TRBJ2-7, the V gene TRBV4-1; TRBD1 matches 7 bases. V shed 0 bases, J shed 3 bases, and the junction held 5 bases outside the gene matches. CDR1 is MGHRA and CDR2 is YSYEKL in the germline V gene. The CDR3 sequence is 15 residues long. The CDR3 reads CASSQDRDSLYEQYF. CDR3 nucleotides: TGCGCCAGCAGCCAAGACCGGGACAGCCTCTACGAGCAGTACTTC.

The CDR3 is CASSEFGSNTEAFF. The CDR3 DNA sequence: TGTGCCAGCAGTGAATTTGGGAGCAACACTGAAGCTTTCTTT. This sequence joins TRBV6-1 and TRBJ1-1; no clear D gene. CDR1 and CDR2 (germline): MNHNS, SASEGT. This CDR3 is built from 14 residues. Deletions cut 2 bases from V and 2 bases from J, with 9 bases between.

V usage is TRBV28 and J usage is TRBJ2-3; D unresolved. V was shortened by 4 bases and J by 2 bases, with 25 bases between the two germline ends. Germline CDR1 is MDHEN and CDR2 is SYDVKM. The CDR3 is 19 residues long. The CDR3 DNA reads TGTGCCAGCAGTTCCCCCACGGCAGTGGCCGGGTGGGTCACAGATACGCAGTATTTT. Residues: CASSSPTAVAGWVTDTQYF.

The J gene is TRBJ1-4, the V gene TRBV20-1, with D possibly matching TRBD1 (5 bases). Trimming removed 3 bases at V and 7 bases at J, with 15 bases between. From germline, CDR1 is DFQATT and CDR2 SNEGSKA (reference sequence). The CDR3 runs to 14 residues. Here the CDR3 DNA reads TGCAGTGCTAGTGGATTGGGGAGGGGTGAAAAACTGTTTTTT. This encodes CSASGLGRGEKLFF.

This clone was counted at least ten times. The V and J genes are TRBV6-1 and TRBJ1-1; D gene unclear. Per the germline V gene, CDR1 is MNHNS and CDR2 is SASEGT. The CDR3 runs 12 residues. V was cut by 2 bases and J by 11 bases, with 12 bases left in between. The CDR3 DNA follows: TGTGCCAGCAGTGAACCGGGGAATACGGCTTTCTTT. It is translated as CASSEPGNTAFF.

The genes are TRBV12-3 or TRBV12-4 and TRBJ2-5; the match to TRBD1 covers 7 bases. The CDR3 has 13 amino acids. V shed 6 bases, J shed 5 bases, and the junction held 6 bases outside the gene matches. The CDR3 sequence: CASRKTGPETQYF. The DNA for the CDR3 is TGTGCCAGCAGAAAGACAGGGCCGGAGACCCAGTACTTC.

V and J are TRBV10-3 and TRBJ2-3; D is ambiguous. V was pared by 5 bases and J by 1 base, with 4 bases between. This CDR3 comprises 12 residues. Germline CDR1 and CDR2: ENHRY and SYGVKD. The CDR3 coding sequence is TGTGCCATCAGTACACGCACAGATACGCAGTATTTT. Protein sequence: CAISTRTDTQYF.

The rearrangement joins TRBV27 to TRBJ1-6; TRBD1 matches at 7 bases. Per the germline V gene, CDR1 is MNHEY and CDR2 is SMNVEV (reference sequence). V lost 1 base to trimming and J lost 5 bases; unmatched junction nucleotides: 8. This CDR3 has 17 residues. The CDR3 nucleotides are TGTGCCAGCAGTTTATACTTCCGACAGGGTAATAATTCACCCCTCCACTTT. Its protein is CASSLYFRQGNNSPLHF.

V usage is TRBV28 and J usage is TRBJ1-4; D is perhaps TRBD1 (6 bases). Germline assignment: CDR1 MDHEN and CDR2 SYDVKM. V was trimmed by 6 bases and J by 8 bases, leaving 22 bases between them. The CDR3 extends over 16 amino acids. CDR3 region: CASREYSGESVEKLFF. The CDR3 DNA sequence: TGTGCCAGCAGAGAGTATTCAGGGGAATCGGTCGAAAAACTGTTTTTT.

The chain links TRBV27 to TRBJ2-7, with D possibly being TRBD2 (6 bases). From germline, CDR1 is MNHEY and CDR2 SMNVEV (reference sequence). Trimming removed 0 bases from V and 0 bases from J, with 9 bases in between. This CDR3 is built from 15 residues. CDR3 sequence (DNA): TGTGCCAGCAGTTTATCTTGGGGGGTCTCCTACGAGCAGTACTTC. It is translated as CASSLSWGVSYEQYF.

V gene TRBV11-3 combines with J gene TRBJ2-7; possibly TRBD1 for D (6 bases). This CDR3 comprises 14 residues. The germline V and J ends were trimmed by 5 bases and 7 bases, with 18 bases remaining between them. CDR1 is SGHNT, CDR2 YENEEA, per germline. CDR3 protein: CASSASGSGDEQYF. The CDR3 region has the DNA TGTGCCAGCAGCGCGAGCGGTTCAGGGGATGAGCAGTACTTC.

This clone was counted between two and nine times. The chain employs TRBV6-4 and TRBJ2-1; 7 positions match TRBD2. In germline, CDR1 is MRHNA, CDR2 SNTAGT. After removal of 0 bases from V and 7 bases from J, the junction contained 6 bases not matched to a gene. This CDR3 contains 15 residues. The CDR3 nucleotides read TGTGCCAGCAGTGACTCCGAGCGGGGTGGTAATGAGCAGTTCTTC. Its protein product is CASSDSERGGNEQFF.

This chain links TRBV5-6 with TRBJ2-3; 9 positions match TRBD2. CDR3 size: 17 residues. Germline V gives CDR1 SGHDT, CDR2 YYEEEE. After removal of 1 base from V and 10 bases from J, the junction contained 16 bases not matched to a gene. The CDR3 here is CASSLLAGAGGPGSQYF. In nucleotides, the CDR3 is TGTGCCAGCAGCTTGCTGGCTGGTGCGGGGGGGCCCGGTTCGCAGTATTTT.

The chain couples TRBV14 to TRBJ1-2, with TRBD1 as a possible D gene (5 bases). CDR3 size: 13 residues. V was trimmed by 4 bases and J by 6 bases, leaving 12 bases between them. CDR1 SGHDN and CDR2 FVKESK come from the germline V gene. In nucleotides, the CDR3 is TGTGCCAGCAGCCCGCAGGGACTGGATGGCTACACCTTC. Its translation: CASSPQGLDGYTF.

The DNA of the CDR3 is TGTGCCTGGAGTGTACGGCTAGTTTACGAGCAGTACTTC. It specifies CAWSVRLVYEQYF. The chain has TRBV30 and TRBJ2-7, with D unresolved. Germline V gives CDR1 GTSNPN, CDR2 SVGIG (reference sequence). V gave up 0 bases and J gave up 4 bases, with 10 bases separating them. The CDR3 has 13 residues.

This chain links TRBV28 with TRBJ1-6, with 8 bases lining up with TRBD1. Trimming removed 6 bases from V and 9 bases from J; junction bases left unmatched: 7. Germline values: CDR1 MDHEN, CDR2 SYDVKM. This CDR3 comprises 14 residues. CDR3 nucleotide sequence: TGTGCCAGCAGCCGGACAGGGTGGGGTTCACCCCTCCACTTT. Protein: CASSRTGWGSPLHF.

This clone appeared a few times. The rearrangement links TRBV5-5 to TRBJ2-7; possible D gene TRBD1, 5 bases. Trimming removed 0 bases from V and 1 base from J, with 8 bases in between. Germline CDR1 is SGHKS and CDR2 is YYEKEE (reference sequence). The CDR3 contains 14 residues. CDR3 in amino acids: CASSLDRLSYEQYF. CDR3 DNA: TGTGCCAGCAGCTTGGACAGGCTATCCTACGAGCAGTACTTC. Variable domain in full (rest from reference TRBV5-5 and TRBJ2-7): DAGVTQSPTHLIKTRGQQVTLRCSPISGHKSVSWYQQVLGQGPQFIFQYYEKEERGRGNFPDRFSARQFPNYSSELNVNALLLGDSALYLCASSLDRLSYEQYFGPGTRLTVT.

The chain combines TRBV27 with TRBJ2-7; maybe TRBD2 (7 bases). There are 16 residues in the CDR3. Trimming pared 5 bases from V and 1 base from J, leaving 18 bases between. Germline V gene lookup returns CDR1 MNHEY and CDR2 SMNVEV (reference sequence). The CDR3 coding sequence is TGTGCCAGCAGTCCGCCGGGGGGCAGTTGGTCCTACGAGCAGTACTTC. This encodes CASSPPGGSWSYEQYF.

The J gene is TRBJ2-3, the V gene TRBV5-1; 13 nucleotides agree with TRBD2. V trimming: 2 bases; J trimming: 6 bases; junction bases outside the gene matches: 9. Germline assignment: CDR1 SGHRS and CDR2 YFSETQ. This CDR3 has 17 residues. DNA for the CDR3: TGCGCCAGCAGCTTACGACTAGCGGGGGGAATCTCGGATACGCAGTATTTT. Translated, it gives CASSLRLAGGISDTQYF.

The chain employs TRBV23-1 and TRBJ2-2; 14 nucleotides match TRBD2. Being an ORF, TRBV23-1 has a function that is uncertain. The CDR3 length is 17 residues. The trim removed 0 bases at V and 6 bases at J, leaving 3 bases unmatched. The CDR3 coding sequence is TGCGCCAGCAGTCAATCGGGGACTAGCGGGAGATCCGGGGAGCTGTTTTTT. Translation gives CASSQSGTSGRSGELFF.

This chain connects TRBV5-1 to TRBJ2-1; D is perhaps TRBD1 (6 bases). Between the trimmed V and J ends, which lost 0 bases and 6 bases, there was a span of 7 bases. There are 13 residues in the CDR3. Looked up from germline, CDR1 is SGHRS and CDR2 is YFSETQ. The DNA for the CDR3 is TGCGCCAGCAGCTTGGGCAGGGGCAATGAGCAGTTCTTC. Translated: CASSLGRGNEQFF. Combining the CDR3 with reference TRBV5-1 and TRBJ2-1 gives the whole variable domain KAGVTQTPRYLIKTRGQQVTLSCSPISGHRSVSWYQQTPGQGLQFLFEYFSETQRNKGNFPGRFSGRQFSNSRSEMNVSTLELGDSALYLCASSLGRGNEQFFGPGTRLTVL.

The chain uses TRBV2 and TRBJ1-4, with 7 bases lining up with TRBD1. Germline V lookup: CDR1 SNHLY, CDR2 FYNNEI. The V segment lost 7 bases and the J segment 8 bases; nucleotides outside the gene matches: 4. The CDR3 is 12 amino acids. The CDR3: CASNRGGEKLFF. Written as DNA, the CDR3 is TGTGCCAGCAACAGGGGTGGGGAAAAACTGTTTTTT.

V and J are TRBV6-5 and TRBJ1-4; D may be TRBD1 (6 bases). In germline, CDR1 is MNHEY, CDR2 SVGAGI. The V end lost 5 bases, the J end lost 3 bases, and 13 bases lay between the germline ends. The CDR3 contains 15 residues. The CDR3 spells CASSPLGAANEKLFF. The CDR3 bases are TGTGCCAGCAGTCCCCTGGGGGCGGCTAATGAAAAACTGTTTTTT.